What follows are 28 T cell receptor beta chains derived from one specimen sequenced in a study of OX40 agonist ivuxolimab in advanced cancers. Profiled with immunoSEQ multiplex PCR; TCRdb holds only in-frame clones, not every one. Of about 58,000 clones listed, around 90% are singletons. The sample was CD4+ or CD8+ T cells sorted from blood, taken in a trial of the OX40 agonist ivuxolimab. The receptor set was obtained from an adult with an advanced solid tumor such as melanoma, head and neck, liver or kidney cancer.

This sequence joins TRBV7-3 and TRBJ2-3, with D unclear. The CDR3 length is 13 residues. The V end was cut by 1 base, the J end by 4 bases, with 6 bases between. Germline V lookup: CDR1 SGHTA, CDR2 FQGTGA. The CDR3 loop is CASSLSGADTQYF. CDR3 sequence (DNA): TGTGCCAGCAGCTTAAGTGGAGCAGATACGCAGTATTTT.

In the case of this clone: The junction shows a germline mismatch at one end, possibly a read error. The J gene is TRBJ2-1, the V gene TRBV7-2, with a tentative D call TRBD2 (5 bases). The CDR3 has 15 residues. Germline CDR1 reads SGHTA; CDR2 reads FQGNSA. CDR3 region: CASTLGSSTVDEQFF. The CDR3 DNA is TGTGCCAGCACCTTAGGGAGTAGCACTGTGGATGAGCAGTTCTTC.

There are a few counts of this clone. The gene calls are TRBV5-1 and TRBJ1-4, with unresolved D. This CDR3 has 14 amino acids. Trimming took off 3 bases at V and 4 bases at J, with 10 bases between the two ends. CDR1 is SGHRS and CDR2 is YFSETQ in the germline V gene. CDR3 nucleotide sequence: TGCGCCAGCAGCTCGCTCGGGGATAATGAAAAACTGTTTTTT. This codes for CASSSLGDNEKLFF.

The genes are TRBV5-4 and TRBJ1-2, with a possible D match to TRBD1 (5 bases). This CDR3 region has 14 residues. The V gene lost 6 bases and the J gene lost 3 bases, with 15 bases spanning the gap. The germline V gene has CDR1 SGHNT and CDR2 YYREEE (reference sequence). CDR3 sequence reads: CASTRDGAYYGYTF. CDR3 sequence (DNA): TGTGCCAGCACCCGGGACGGCGCATACTATGGCTACACCTTC.

This clone has more than one count but fewer than ten. The J gene is TRBJ2-3, the V gene TRBV2; unclear D gene. V lost 2 bases and J lost 2, with 5 bases in between. Germline CDR1 reads SNHLY; CDR2 reads FYNNEI. The CDR3 runs to 13 residues. In nucleotides, the CDR3 is TGTGCCAGCAGTGAACCGTTCACAGATACGCAGTATTTT. Translation gives CASSEPFTDTQYF.

This chain links TRBV5-6 with TRBJ1-2; 7 bases match TRBD1. The CDR3 is 13 residues long. Germline V gives CDR1 SGHDT, CDR2 YYEEEE. J lost 2 bases, V lost 4 bases, and 2 bases had no gene match. The DNA for the CDR3 is TGTGCCAGCAGCCCGGACAGGAACTATGGCTACACCTTC. Translated: CASSPDRNYGYTF.

The CDR3 reads CASSPVYREPVRNTIYF. Here the CDR3 DNA reads TGTGCCAGCAGCCCTGTCTACAGGGAACCTGTTCGGAACACCATATATTTT. V is TRBV11-2 and J is TRBJ1-3, with a weak D call TRBD1 (6 bases). V lost 5 bases, J lost 7 bases, and 24 bases lay in between. This CDR3 has 17 amino acids. Per the germline V gene, CDR1 is SGHAT and CDR2 is FQNNGV.

This clone was counted once. An end of the junction differs from the germline gene, which may be a read error. This same CDR3 is encoded by further DNA sequences in the sample. CDR3 protein: CAWSVDLNTEAFF. The CDR3 coding sequence is TGTGCCTGGAGTGTGGACCTGAATACTGAAGCTTTCTTT. The gene calls are TRBV30 and TRBJ1-1; D unresolved. Germline V CDR1 and CDR2: GTSNPN, SVGIG (reference sequence). The CDR3 totals 13 residues.

The chain is built from TRBV5-4 and TRBJ1-1; no reliable D call. Germline V lookup: CDR1 SGHNT, CDR2 YYREEE (reference sequence). There are 13 residues in the CDR3. The V end lost 2 bases, the J end lost 1 base, and 6 bases lay between the germline ends. In nucleotides, the CDR3 is TGTGCCAGCAGCTTAGAAGAGAACACTGAAGCTTTCTTT. Translating it yields CASSLEENTEAFF.

The chain uses TRBV29-1 and TRBJ2-5; no clear D. The ends were cut back, 4 bases at V and 4 bases at J, with 10 bases in the middle. Germline CDR1 and CDR2: SQVTM and ANQGSEA. The CDR3 length is 12 residues. This chain's CDR3 is CSVARAPETQYF. The DNA of the CDR3 is TGCAGCGTTGCTCGGGCCCCAGAGACCCAGTACTTC.

The V gene is TRBV5-6, the J gene TRBJ1-5; D may be TRBD1 (5 bases). V was shortened by 0 bases and J by 7 bases, with 20 bases between the two germline ends. CDR1 and CDR2 from the germline V gene are SGHDT and YYEEEE. This CDR3 spans 17 amino acids. CDR3 DNA: TGTGCCAGCAGCTTGGGCAGCGGGGCTACGATGAGACAGCCCCAGCATTTT. This translates into CASSLGSGATMRQPQHF.

This chain connects TRBV28 to TRBJ1-6; D remains unclear. The germline V gene has CDR1 MDHEN and CDR2 SYDVKM. Trimming left V 7 bases short and J 7 bases short, with 14 bases between. The CDR3 extends over 14 amino acids. The CDR3 spells CASTLVGENSPLHF. CDR3 bases: TGTGCCAGCACCTTGGTGGGAGAGAATTCACCCCTCCACTTT.

This clone was detected a few times. The chain uses TRBV7-9 and TRBJ1-1, with no clear D. This CDR3 has 14 residues. V was clipped by 1 base and J by 2 bases, with 8 bases between them. Germline V gives CDR1 SEHNR, CDR2 FQNEAQ (reference sequence). Written as DNA, the CDR3 is TGTGCCAGCAGCTTAGAAGGGCCCAACACTGAAGCTTTCTTT. This sequence encodes CASSLEGPNTEAFF. The full variable domain, in which reference TRBV7-9 and TRBJ1-1 provide the parts outside the CDR3, is DTGVSQNPRHKITKRGQNVTFRCDPISEHNRLYWYRQTLGQGPEFLTYFQNEAQLEKSRLLSDRFSAERPKGSFSTLEIQRTEQGDSAMYLCASSLEGPNTEAFFGQGTRLTVV.

The chain joins TRBV18 to TRBJ2-7; the match to TRBD2 covers 11 bases. The J segment lost 1 base and the V segment lost 1 base, leaving 6 bases of the junction unmatched. Germline lookup yields CDR1 KGHSH and CDR2 LQKENI. This CDR3 region has 17 residues. CDR3 sequence: CASSPQKGLAGSYEQYF. The CDR3 DNA is TGTGCCAGCTCACCACAAAAAGGACTAGCGGGTTCCTACGAGCAGTACTTC.

CDR3 bases: TGTGCCACCAGCAGATATTCGGGGACAGGGGGCCGGGAGACCCAGTACTTC. Protein: CATSRYSGTGGRETQYF. This chain connects TRBV15 to TRBJ2-5; 12 bases line up with TRBD1. V shed 2 bases and J 5 bases; nucleotides not matched to a gene: 9. Per germline, CDR1 LNHNV and CDR2 YYDKDF (reference sequence). The CDR3 is 17 residues long.

The chain has TRBV23-1 and TRBJ2-3; D unresolved. TRBV23-1 is noted as an ORF with a role that remains uncertain. Trimming removed 2 bases from V and 14 bases from J, with 11 bases in between. This CDR3 comprises 11 residues. This CDR3 is CASSQPAGPYF. CDR3 bases: TGCGCCAGCAGTCAACCGGCCGGGCCGTATTTT.

The chain has TRBV6-6 and TRBJ2-7; 8 nucleotides line up with TRBD2. This CDR3 comprises 15 residues. The V gene's germline CDR1 is MNHNY and CDR2 SVGAGI (reference sequence). The V gene end was trimmed by 1 base and the J gene end by 6 bases; junction bases not matched to a gene: 8. This CDR3 reads CASSYLRAGVGEQYF. The CDR3 DNA sequence: TGTGCCAGCAGTTACTTACGAGCGGGAGTAGGCGAGCAGTACTTC.

The chain joins TRBV18 to TRBJ2-1; 9 nucleotides agree with TRBD2. The CDR3 runs to 16 residues. Germline CDR1 KGHSH, CDR2 LQKENI. Trimming took 3 bases from V and 8 from J; bases not matched to a gene: 11. The CDR3 loop reads CASSPQGTSGLDEQFF. CDR3 in DNA: TGTGCCAGCTCACCGCAGGGTACTAGCGGGTTGGATGAGCAGTTCTTC.

The V and J genes are TRBV25-1 and TRBJ2-1; TRBD1 is a possible D gene (6 bases). CDR1 is MGHDK and CDR2 is SYGVNS in the germline V gene. Trimming left V 5 bases short and J 8 bases short, with 19 bases between. This CDR3 comprises 15 residues. The CDR3 DNA is TGTGCCAGCAGTCCCCCGGGACACGTAATGTATGAGCAGTTCTTC. Its protein is CASSPPGHVMYEQFF.

The chain employs TRBV7-8 and TRBJ2-5; D uncertain. The CDR3 runs to 15 residues. Germline lookup yields CDR1 SGHVS and CDR2 FQNEAQ. V lost 1 base and J 1 base, leaving 10 bases between the germline ends. The CDR3 DNA follows: TGTGCCAGCAGCTTAGTGTTAGGCCCCCAAGAGACCCAGTACTTC. This translates into CASSLVLGPQETQYF. Filled out from reference TRBV7-8 and TRBJ2-5, the complete variable domain reads GAGVSQSPRYKVAKRGQDVALRCDPISGHVSLFWYQQALGQGPEFLTYFQNEAQLDKSGLPSDRFFAERPEGSVSTLKIQRTQQEDSAVYLCASSLVLGPQETQYFGPGTRLLVL.

This clone was seen just once. The rearrangement links TRBV6-5 to TRBJ2-4; 10 bases are a match to TRBD2. Germline trimming cut 0 bases from V and 5 bases from J; bases unmatched to any gene: 4. The CDR3 contains 16 residues. The germline V gene encodes CDR1 MNHEY and CDR2 SVGAGI. This CDR3 is CASSYSGLAPENIQYF. CDR3 in DNA: TGTGCCAGCAGTTACTCGGGACTAGCGCCCGAAAACATTCAGTACTTC.

V gene TRBV25-1 combines with J gene TRBJ1-2, with a weak D call TRBD1 (5 bases). CDR1 is MGHDK, CDR2 SYGVNS, per germline. V was pared by 6 bases and J by 2 bases, with 10 bases between. The CDR3 is 13 residues long. The CDR3 spells CASRGPVNYGYTF. CDR3 bases: TGTGCCAGCAGGGGGCCGGTGAACTATGGCTACACCTTC.

This chain joins TRBV6-1 and TRBJ2-1; the D is unclear. From germline, CDR1 is MNHNS and CDR2 SASEGT. V gave up 6 bases and J gave up 0 bases, with 3 bases separating them. The CDR3 runs to 12 residues. In nucleotides, the CDR3 is TGTGCCAGCAGACGCTCCTACAATGAGCAGTTCTTC. Translating it yields CASRRSYNEQFF.

This clone came up a few times. The V gene is TRBV6-1, the J gene TRBJ2-2; unclear D gene. Looked up from germline, CDR1 is MNHNS and CDR2 is SASEGT. The germline V and J ends were trimmed by 4 bases and 0 bases, with 6 bases remaining between them. CDR3 length: 14 amino acids. The CDR3: CASSGRANTGELFF. As DNA, the CDR3 is TGTGCCAGCAGTGGCCGGGCGAACACCGGGGAGCTGTTTTTT.

The chain joins TRBV7-3 to TRBJ2-3, with unresolved D. The germline V gene encodes CDR1 SGHTA and CDR2 FQGTGA. CDR3 size: 14 residues. The V end lost 4 bases, the J end lost 0 bases, and 8 bases lay between the germline ends. This CDR3 reads CASSSGGSTDTQYF. CDR3 sequence (DNA): TGTGCCAGCAGCTCAGGCGGTAGCACAGATACGCAGTATTTT. The variable domain in full, completed from reference TRBV7-3 and TRBJ2-3, reads GAGVSQTPSNKVTEKGKYVELRCDPISGHTALYWYRQSLGQGPEFLIYFQGTGAADDSGLPNDRFFAVRPEGSVSTLKIQRTERGDSAVYLCASSSGGSTDTQYFGPGTRLTVL.

The CDR3 is CASSPSGEQETQYF. The DNA for the CDR3 is TGTGCCAGCAGCCCTAGCGGGGAACAAGAGACCCAGTACTTC. This chain connects TRBV5-4 to TRBJ2-5, with TRBD2 matching over 9 bases. Germline V gene lookup returns CDR1 SGHNT and CDR2 YYREEE (reference sequence). Trimming removed 4 bases from V and 2 bases from J; junction bases left unmatched: 3. The length of the CDR3 is 14 residues.

The rearrangement links TRBV5-6 to TRBJ2-1; 7 positions agree with TRBD2. V shed 4 bases and J 6 bases; nucleotides not matched to a gene: 4. CDR1 is SGHDT, CDR2 YYEEEE, per germline. The CDR3 length is 13 residues. As DNA, the CDR3 is TGTGCCAGCAGCCCGGGGAGGGGCAATGAGCAGTTCTTC. Translated, it gives CASSPGRGNEQFF.

The chain has TRBV5-8 and TRBJ2-2, with 10 bases matching TRBD2. CDR1 and CDR2 from the germline V gene are SGHTS and YDEGEE. There are 15 residues in the CDR3. Trimming at V came to 0 bases and at J to 6 bases, leaving 2 bases not matched to a gene. The CDR3, as DNA: TGTGCCAGCAGCTTGGGGCTAGCGGGAGCCGGGGAGCTGTTTTTT. Translated, it gives CASSLGLAGAGELFF.